These T cell receptor beta chains were read from a single sample in a study of T cell responses to AZD1222 COVID-19 vaccine. Repertoires were generated with immunoSEQ multiplex PCR, while TCRdb's copy carries only in-frame clones and drops some. The data hold approximately 30,000 clones, with 70% to 80% observed a single time. The sequenced sample was peripheral blood, obtained 28 days after the second AZD1222 dose. The receptors derive from an adult who received the AZD1222 COVID-19 vaccine. Both conserved end residues are part of each CDR3. Each record gives: CDR3 protein, CDR3 DNA, V gene, J gene, clone size, D gene, CDR3 length. The D gene is left open where the match is weak. The listing skips clone size in some rows; elsewhere it reads once, few, many or a size class.

cdr3_aa: CASSLVGRAIENEQFF
cdr3_nt: TGTGCCAGCAGCTTAGTCGGCAGGGCGATTGAGAATGAGCAGTTCTTC
v_call: TRBV7-8
j_call: TRBJ2-1
clone_size: few
d_call: .
cdr3_length: 16

cdr3_aa: CASSGDGGGNYGYTF
cdr3_nt: TGTGCCAGTAGTGGGGACGGAGGAGGGAACTATGGCTACACCTTC
v_call: TRBV19
j_call: TRBJ1-2
clone_size: .
d_call: .
cdr3_length: 15

cdr3_aa: CASLERGSAFF
cdr3_nt: TGTGCCAGCCTAGAACGGGGGAGCGCTTTCTTT
v_call: TRBV12-3/TRBV12-4
j_call: TRBJ1-1
clone_size: .
d_call: .
cdr3_length: 11

cdr3_aa: CASSPGTANYNEQFF
cdr3_nt: TGTGCCAGCAGTCCCGGGACAGCGAACTACAATGAGCAGTTCTTC
v_call: TRBV6-5
j_call: TRBJ2-1
clone_size: .
d_call: TRBD1
cdr3_length: 15

cdr3_aa: CASSLPTATNEKLFF
cdr3_nt: TGTGCCAGCAGCTTACCGACAGCAACTAATGAAAAACTGTTTTTT
v_call: TRBV28
j_call: TRBJ1-4
clone_size: .
d_call: .
cdr3_length: 15

cdr3_aa: CASSSRDNGNTIYF
cdr3_nt: TGTGCCAGCAGTTCTCGGGACAACGGAAACACCATATATTTT
v_call: TRBV27
j_call: TRBJ1-3
clone_size: .
d_call: .
cdr3_length: 14

cdr3_aa: CASSQISGGWTGELFF
cdr3_nt: TGCGCCAGCAGCCAGATCTCAGGGGGCTGGACCGGGGAGCTGTTTTTT
v_call: TRBV4-3
j_call: TRBJ2-2
clone_size: .
d_call: TRBD1
cdr3_length: 16

cdr3_aa: CASSYSDNYGYTF
cdr3_nt: TGTGCCAGCAGTTACTCGGACAACTATGGCTACACCTTC
v_call: TRBV6-2/TRBV6-3
j_call: TRBJ1-2
clone_size: .
d_call: .
cdr3_length: 13

cdr3_aa: CASSQAGLAGGYTGELFF
cdr3_nt: TGTGCCAGCAGCCAAGCCGGGCTAGCGGGGGGGTACACCGGGGAGCTGTTTTTT
v_call: TRBV4-2
j_call: TRBJ2-2
clone_size: few
d_call: TRBD2
cdr3_length: 18

cdr3_aa: CASSPPSGSLVNEQFF
cdr3_nt: TGTGCCAGCAGTCCCCCCAGCGGGAGCCTCGTCAATGAGCAGTTCTTC
v_call: TRBV6-2/TRBV6-3
j_call: TRBJ2-1
clone_size: .
d_call: TRBD2
cdr3_length: 16

cdr3_aa: CASSSDDGNTIYF
cdr3_nt: TGTGCCAGCAGCTCCGACGATGGAAACACCATATATTTT
v_call: TRBV7-2
j_call: TRBJ1-3
clone_size: once
d_call: .
cdr3_length: 13

cdr3_aa: CASSRQATNEKLFF
cdr3_nt: TGTGCCAGCAGCAGACAAGCAACTAATGAAAAACTGTTTTTT
v_call: TRBV6-5
j_call: TRBJ1-4
clone_size: .
d_call: .
cdr3_length: 14

cdr3_aa: CASSLSTYSSYEQYF
cdr3_nt: TGTGCCAGCAGTTTAAGTACATACAGCTCCTACGAGCAGTACTTC
v_call: TRBV27
j_call: TRBJ2-7
clone_size: .
d_call: .
cdr3_length: 15

cdr3_aa: CASRDPGGTFNYGYTF
cdr3_nt: TGCGCCAGCAGAGATCCAGGGGGGACCTTCAACTATGGCTACACCTTC
v_call: TRBV10-2
j_call: TRBJ1-2
clone_size: .
d_call: TRBD1
cdr3_length: 16

cdr3_aa: CATSSGGSGEKLFF
cdr3_nt: TGTGCCACCAGCTCAGGGGGCTCTGGTGAAAAACTGTTTTTT
v_call: TRBV24-1
j_call: TRBJ1-4
clone_size: .
d_call: TRBD1
cdr3_length: 14

cdr3_aa: CASTLGDIWGNTEAFF
cdr3_nt: TGTGCCAGTACCCTTGGGGATATATGGGGGAACACTGAAGCTTTCTTT
v_call: TRBV19
j_call: TRBJ1-1
clone_size: medium-sized
d_call: .
cdr3_length: 16

cdr3_aa: CASSPPGTQYF
cdr3_nt: TGTGCCAGCAGCCCCCCCGGGACCCAGTACTTC
v_call: TRBV11-2
j_call: TRBJ2-5
clone_size: .
d_call: .
cdr3_length: 11

cdr3_aa: CASSQDLVAGASEQFF
cdr3_nt: TGTGCCAGCAGCCAAGATTTGGTAGCGGGGGCCTCTGAGCAGTTCTTC
v_call: TRBV3-1/TRBV3-2
j_call: TRBJ2-1
clone_size: .
d_call: TRBD2
cdr3_length: 16

cdr3_aa: CASSLGPDDYGYTF
cdr3_nt: TGTGCCAGCAGCTTAGGGCCCGACGACTATGGCTACACCTTC
v_call: TRBV7-9
j_call: TRBJ1-2
clone_size: .
d_call: .
cdr3_length: 14

cdr3_aa: CASSLDNEQFF
cdr3_nt: TGCGCCAGCAGCTTGGACAATGAGCAGTTCTTC
v_call: TRBV5-1
j_call: TRBJ2-1
clone_size: .
d_call: .
cdr3_length: 11

cdr3_aa: CASSRTGGLEDTQYF
cdr3_nt: TGTGCCAGCAGCAGGACAGGGGGCCTGGAAGATACGCAGTATTTT
v_call: TRBV6-6
j_call: TRBJ2-3
clone_size: .
d_call: TRBD1
cdr3_length: 15

cdr3_aa: CASSVEGLPTLRDTQYF
cdr3_nt: TGTGCCAGCAGCGTAGAGGGACTACCCACCTTGAGGGATACGCAGTATTTT
v_call: TRBV9
j_call: TRBJ2-3
clone_size: .
d_call: TRBD2
cdr3_length: 17

cdr3_aa: CASDPGDFEKLFF
cdr3_nt: TGTGCCAGTGACCCGGGTGACTTTGAAAAACTGTTTTTT
v_call: TRBV19
j_call: TRBJ1-4
clone_size: .
d_call: .
cdr3_length: 13

cdr3_aa: CASTPWAGSSQHF
cdr3_nt: TGTGCCAGTACTCCGTGGGCTGGATCGAGCCAGCATTTT
v_call: TRBV19
j_call: TRBJ1-5
clone_size: .
d_call: .
cdr3_length: 13

cdr3_aa: CASSQGMGETQYF
cdr3_nt: TGTGCCAGCAGCCAAGGGATGGGAGAGACCCAGTACTTC
v_call: TRBV3-1/TRBV3-2
j_call: TRBJ2-5
clone_size: .
d_call: .
cdr3_length: 13

cdr3_aa: CASSQLPKNTEAFF
cdr3_nt: TGTGCCAGCAGCCAGCTGCCAAAGAACACTGAAGCTTTCTTT
v_call: TRBV3-1/TRBV3-2
j_call: TRBJ1-1
clone_size: .
d_call: .
cdr3_length: 14

cdr3_aa: CASSEQGAGELFF
cdr3_nt: TGCGCCAGCAGCGAGCAGGGGGCCGGGGAGCTGTTTTTT
v_call: TRBV5-1
j_call: TRBJ2-2
clone_size: .
d_call: TRBD1
cdr3_length: 13

cdr3_aa: CSAGDRPRTDTQYF
cdr3_nt: TGCAGCGCCGGGGACAGGCCACGCACAGATACGCAGTATTTT
v_call: TRBV29-1
j_call: TRBJ2-3
clone_size: .
d_call: TRBD1
cdr3_length: 14

cdr3_aa: CASSLVRGNTEAFF
cdr3_nt: TGTGCCAGCAGCTTAGTTCGGGGGAACACTGAAGCTTTCTTT
v_call: TRBV7-8
j_call: TRBJ1-1
clone_size: .
d_call: .
cdr3_length: 14

cdr3_aa: CASSRGLAGTQYF
cdr3_nt: TGCGCCAGCAGTCGAGGACTAGCGGGGACCCAGTACTTC
v_call: TRBV10-2
j_call: TRBJ2-5
clone_size: .
d_call: TRBD2
cdr3_length: 13

cdr3_aa: CASSEVGQGAPYGYTF
cdr3_nt: TGTGCCAGCAGTGAAGTCGGACAGGGGGCCCCCTATGGCTACACCTTC
v_call: TRBV6-1
j_call: TRBJ1-2
clone_size: .
d_call: TRBD1
cdr3_length: 16

cdr3_aa: CAWSDRSGHSTGELFF
cdr3_nt: TGTGCCTGGAGTGACCGCAGCGGCCATTCGACCGGGGAGCTGTTTTTT
v_call: TRBV30
j_call: TRBJ2-2
clone_size: .
d_call: .
cdr3_length: 16

cdr3_aa: CASSRGGQGFGYTF
cdr3_nt: TGTGCCAGCAGCCGGGGGGGACAGGGGTTTGGCTACACCTTC
v_call: TRBV28
j_call: TRBJ1-2
clone_size: once
d_call: TRBD1
cdr3_length: 14